Detailed here is one T cell receptor (beta chain). Recruited during active infection, patients (from Seattle) were subsequently followed longitudinally. This sample was included in a study of blood T cell repertoires in COVID-19. Study details: In each case, the material was cDNA or gDNA derived from T cells, B-cell-depleted T cells, or PBMCs.

Clones were read by immunoSEQ multiplex PCR, and TCRdb kept only the in-frame ones, dropping some. The table has 150,000 to 200,000 clones, roughly 80% seen once. The CDR3 has 14 amino acids. Germline CDR1 LNHDA, CDR2 SQIVND (reference sequence). V was clipped by 6 bases and J by 8 bases; unmatched bases: 5. The chain employs TRBV19 and TRBJ1-6; 9 bases are shared with TRBD1. The clonotype originates from a woman in her seventies with COVID-19, enrolled during active disease. Sequencing used peripheral blood. Here the CDR3 reads CASSLDRGDSPLHF. CDR3 nucleotides: TGTGCCAGTAGCTTGGACAGGGGAGATTCACCCCTCCACTTT.